This TCR beta chain was recorded in a study of shared clonotypes between healthy human individuals. General study findings and limits: Among donors, the sharing of clonotypes was expected to be influenced by sequencing depth. Memory subsets had estimated richness that was generally smaller than that of naive subsets.

Germline CDR1 reads MGHDK; CDR2 reads SYGVNS. CDR3 size: 13 residues. V shed 7 bases and J shed 4 bases, with 13 bases lying between them. For this clone: What it binds is unknown.

In the authors' workflow: As immunoSEQ supplied junction-only sequences (without quality scores), filtering differed. Profiling relied on immunoSEQ multiplex PCR, and the TCRdb table lists in-frame clones only, not all of them. V and J calls and clone size follow that table, whereas D and trimming were derived from the DNA. The sample has 2 million to 3 million clones, roughly 93% seen once; the top ten hold 0.36%. This TCR came from a man between 18 and 29 years old in good health. Some clones in this sample may be carry-over from other donors' samples. This chain uses TRBV25-1 with TRBJ1-2, with D maybe TRBD1 (5 bases). The sequencing input was naive CD4+ T cells from PBMCs. Subset noted: CD45RA+ positively selected. CDR3 sequence: CASTRGSSYGYTF. The DNA of the CDR3 is TGTGCCAGCACGAGGGGCTCCTCCTATGGCTACACCTTC.